This section outlines one T cell receptor (beta chain) sequence together with its context. Antigen: not known. Treatment of patients with chemo-refractory metastatic non-small-cell lung cancer consisted of focal radiation plus CTLA-4 blockade with ipilimumab. The data are from a study of radiotherapy plus CTLA-4 blockade in lung cancer. Study overall: Among patients, approximately 19% showed objective responses, and roughly 30% had disease control.

Sequencing was performed with immunoSEQ multiplex PCR; in TCRdb, only in-frame clones are kept and a portion is missing. The sample lists tens of thousands of clones, roughly 80% occurring once. Study observations and caveats: Early blood T cell clone dynamics, with interferon-beta, were reported to best predict response. Expansion in blood of tumor-derived TCR clones was seen after radiotherapy plus ipilimumab.

Germline V gene lookup returns CDR1 KGHSH and CDR2 LQKENI. This CDR3 has 14 amino acids. The trim removed 5 bases at V and 3 bases at J, leaving 5 bases unmatched. This chain joins TRBV18 and TRBJ1-2; TRBD1 matches 8 bases. The sequence was collected from a human donor with non-small cell lung cancer who had a complete response to radiotherapy plus ipilimumab. The sample was peripheral blood, taken from a patient treated with radiotherapy plus ipilimumab. CDR3 nucleotide sequence: TGTGCCAGCTCAAGGGACAGGAGAGACTATGGCTACACCTTC. Residues: CASSRDRRDYGYTF.